This T cell receptor beta chain was captured by sequencing in a study of T cell changes during pregnancy in multiple sclerosis. Clones were read by immunoSEQ multiplex PCR, and TCRdb kept only the in-frame ones, dropping some. The profile shows some 67,000 clones, roughly 94% of them singletons. V was trimmed by 2 bases and J by 0 bases, leaving 11 bases between them. The length of the CDR3 is 16 residues. The germline gives CDR1 MRHNA, CDR2 SNTAGT. The TCR was taken from a female donor with multiple sclerosis, enrolled in a pregnancy study. Sequenced material: peripheral blood, taken after pregnancy. The V gene is TRBV6-4, the J gene TRBJ2-1, with D perhaps matching TRBD2 (5 bases). The chain's CDR3 is CASSDEGQSSYNEQFF. CDR3 bases: TGTGCCAGCAGTGACGAGGGTCAAAGCTCCTACAATGAGCAGTTCTTC.